This T cell receptor beta chain was sequenced during a study of neurological immune-mediated disorders. 2 million unsorted PBMCs were stored in RNAlater at -80 °C before RNA extraction. This clonotype occurred many times. Its antigen is currently unknown. Study-wide points: The absence of any CDR3 amino acid sequence shared by expanded clones across subjects suggests that repertoires were private in all groups.

Per the germline V gene, CDR1 is KGHSH and CDR2 is LQKENI. The CDR3 covers 14 residues. V was trimmed by 3 bases and J by 8 bases, leaving 14 bases between them. By 5'RACE with 10-nucleotide random UMIs, the cDNA was made. Sequencing of 15-18 subjects in each run yielded over 160 million TCR-beta sequences. A single record per CDR3 protein comes from TCRdb applying MiXCR to the 5' RACE reads. The sample records approximately 50,000 distinct CDR3 sequences, approximately 10% being singletons. The rearrangement links TRBV18 to TRBJ2-1; D might be TRBD1 (5 bases). Specimen: PBMCs. The origin of this receptor is a man aged 70 or older with HTLV-1-associated myelopathy (HAM/TSP). The CDR3 is CASSPQSKGHEQFF. DNA of the CDR3: TGTGCCAGCTCACCTCAATCGAAGGGGCATGAGCAGTTCTTC.